One sample yielded the 6 T cell receptor beta chains listed below, sequenced in a study of PD-1 blockade in classical Hodgkin lymphoma. Profiled with immunoSEQ multiplex PCR; TCRdb holds only in-frame clones, not every one. The table lists some 20,000 clones, about two thirds of them singletons. Relapses following autologous stem cell transplantation were seen in all patients, with brentuximab vedotin exposure varying. Sequencing was performed on peripheral blood mononuclear cells (PBMCs), taken at baseline. Receptor source: a human donor with classical Hodgkin lymphoma.

This chain connects TRBV5-4 to TRBJ2-1, with D unclear. CDR1 is SGHNT, CDR2 YYREEE, per germline (reference sequence). Trimming shortened V by 2 bases and J by 3 bases, and 9 bases separated the two germline ends. There are 14 residues in the CDR3. CDR3 protein: CASSFFGDYNEQFF. The CDR3, as DNA: TGTGCCAGCAGCTTTTTTGGGGACTACAATGAGCAGTTCTTC.

The rearrangement uses TRBV2 and TRBJ2-2; 11 nucleotides line up with TRBD2. The CDR3 is made up of 16 amino acids. J lost 4 bases, V lost 5 bases, and 6 bases had no gene match. Looked up from germline, CDR1 is SNHLY and CDR2 is FYNNEI. The CDR3 sequence: CASSPLAGGGTGELFF. The CDR3 DNA sequence: TGTGCCAGCAGTCCCCTAGCGGGGGGAGGCACCGGGGAGCTGTTTTTT.

The rearrangement joins TRBV19 to TRBJ1-1, with 9 bases fitting TRBD1. The CDR3 totals 15 residues. The germline V gene encodes CDR1 LNHDA and CDR2 SQIVND (reference sequence). Trimming cost V 4 bases and J 4 bases; bases outside gene matches: 7. DNA for the CDR3: TGTGCCAGTAGTAGTCGGGACAGGGTTCGCACTGAAGCTTTCTTT. It yields the protein CASSSRDRVRTEAFF.

The chain has TRBV28 and TRBJ2-2; 12 nucleotides match TRBD2. Germline V gives CDR1 MDHEN, CDR2 SYDVKM. The CDR3 is 17 amino acids. V was clipped by 5 bases and J by 6 bases; unmatched bases: 10. CDR3 sequence: CASSLLGLAGLAGELFF. As DNA, the CDR3 is TGTGCCAGCAGTCTGCTCGGACTAGCGGGACTCGCCGGGGAGCTGTTTTTT.

To note about this clone: This specimen includes other DNA sequences encoding the same CDR3. DNA of the CDR3: TGTGCCAGCAGCTTAGACACGTATGGCTACACCTTC. Translating gives CASSLDTYGYTF. The chain recombines TRBV7-9 with TRBJ1-2; D is unclear. CDR3 length: 12 residues. V shed 1 base and J shed 5 bases, with 5 bases lying between them. Germline lookup yields CDR1 SEHNR and CDR2 FQNEAQ (reference sequence).

The chain carries TRBV7-2 and TRBJ1-1; the match to TRBD1 covers 7 bases. Germline V gene lookup returns CDR1 SGHTA and CDR2 FQGNSA. The V segment lost 5 bases and the J segment 1 base; nucleotides outside the gene matches: 10. The CDR3 loop spans 16 amino acids. CDR3 in DNA: TGTGCCAGCAGCACCACAGGGGCGAAATCGAACACTGAAGCTTTCTTT. Translating gives CASSTTGAKSNTEAFF.